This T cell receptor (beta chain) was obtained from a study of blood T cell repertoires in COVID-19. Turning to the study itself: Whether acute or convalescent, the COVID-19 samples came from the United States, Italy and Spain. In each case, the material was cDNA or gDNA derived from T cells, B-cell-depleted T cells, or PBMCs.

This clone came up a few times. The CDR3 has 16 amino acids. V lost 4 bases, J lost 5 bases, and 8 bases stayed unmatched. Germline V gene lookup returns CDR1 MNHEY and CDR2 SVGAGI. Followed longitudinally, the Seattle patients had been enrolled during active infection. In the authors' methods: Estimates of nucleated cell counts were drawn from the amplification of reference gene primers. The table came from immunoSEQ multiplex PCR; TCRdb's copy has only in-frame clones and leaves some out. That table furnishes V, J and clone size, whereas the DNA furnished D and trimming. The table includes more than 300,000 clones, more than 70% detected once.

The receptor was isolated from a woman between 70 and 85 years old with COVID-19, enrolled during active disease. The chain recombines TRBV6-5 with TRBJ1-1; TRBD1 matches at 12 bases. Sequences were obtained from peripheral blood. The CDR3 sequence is CASSSPGQGAATEAFF. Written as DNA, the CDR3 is TGTGCCAGCAGTTCGCCGGGACAGGGGGCAGCGACTGAAGCTTTCTTT.